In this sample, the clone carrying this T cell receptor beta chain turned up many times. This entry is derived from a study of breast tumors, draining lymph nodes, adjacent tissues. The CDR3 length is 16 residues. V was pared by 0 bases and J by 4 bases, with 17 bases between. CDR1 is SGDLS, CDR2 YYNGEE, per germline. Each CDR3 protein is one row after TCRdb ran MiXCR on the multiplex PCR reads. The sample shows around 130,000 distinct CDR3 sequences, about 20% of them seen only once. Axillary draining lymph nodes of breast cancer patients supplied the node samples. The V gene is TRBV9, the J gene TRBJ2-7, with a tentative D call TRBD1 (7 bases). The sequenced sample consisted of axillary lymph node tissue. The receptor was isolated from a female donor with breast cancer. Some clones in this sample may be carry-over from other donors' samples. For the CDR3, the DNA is TGTGCCAGCAGCGTAGACCCGGGGGACAGAGTTTACGAGCAGTACTTC. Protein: CASSVDPGDRVYEQYF.